This TCR beta chain appears in the sequencing data of a study of blood T cell repertoires in COVID-19 (TCRdb year 2020). Broadly, across the study: Collaborator samples came from the United States, Italy and Spain and covered acute and convalescent phases of COVID-19. Samples were obtained from the ongoing ImmuneRACE study (first 160 participants) and from roughly 1,300 subjects provided by 6 global collaborators. The sample metadata nearly always contained a de-identified subject ID, COVID-19 status, age in years and sex. A freely available public database, intended as a resource for researchers studying the immune response to SARS-CoV-2, is where the repertoires were released. HLA class I and class II types, where available, came from metadata supplied by the sample provider rather than from assay-based typing. The material from the prospective study consisted of cDNA or gDNA derived from T cells, B-cell-depleted T cells, or PBMCs. The dataset comprised deeply sampled blood TCRbeta repertoires from subjects exposed to, actively infected with, or recovered from COVID-19.

One collaborating source in Seattle enrolled patients while the patients were actively infected and followed the patients over time throughout the course of disease. The collaborating institutions used their own protocols to collect whole blood in K2EDTA tubes. For TCRbeta analysis, collaborators shipped samples as frozen whole blood, isolated PBMCs, or DNA extracted from either of those sample types. There are 13 amino acids in the CDR3, from cysteine to phenylalanine inclusive. Kept here is only the CDR3 DNA, which spans 39 bases and is read in frame from base 1. Regarding this clone: Its antigen has not been determined. The sample holds no much larger clone one base away, and base qualities are not on file.

Paper-wide results and their limitations: The amount of clinical and demographic metadata varied by source and participant and was provided uncurated.

The immunoSEQ Assay, a bias-controlled multiplex PCR, was used to amplify TCRbeta CDR3 regions from genomic DNA. In the source study's methods: The number of nucleated cells in each sample was estimated by amplification of reference gene primers within the assay. To quantify the absolute abundance of each unique TCRbeta CDR3 rearrangement, sequence reads were collapsed and filtered. Productive Simpson clonality was computed per sample as the square root of Simpson's diversity index over productive rearrangements. TCRdb stores this immuneACCESS table with in-frame sequences only. Part of the clones is absent; in the studies checked, under half of the shortfall reflects unresolved V genes, and no reason is known for the rest. D and trimming come from the DNA, and the V and J calls and clone size come from that table. This sample has 200,000 to 250,000 clones in its table, and more than 80% of those were observed once. The top ten clones comprise 1.3% of the sample.

Sequencing input: peripheral blood. This chain joins TRBV1 to TRBJ2-1; the D call of TRBD2 is as the table states it, not checked on the DNA. TRBV1 is marked as a pseudogene. This sequence was found in a woman aged 25 to 39 with COVID-19, enrolled during active disease. The CDR3 protein is CTSQTTNPNEQFF. The DNA sequence is as follows: TGCACCAGCCAAACGACTAATCCCAATGAGCAGTTCTTC.